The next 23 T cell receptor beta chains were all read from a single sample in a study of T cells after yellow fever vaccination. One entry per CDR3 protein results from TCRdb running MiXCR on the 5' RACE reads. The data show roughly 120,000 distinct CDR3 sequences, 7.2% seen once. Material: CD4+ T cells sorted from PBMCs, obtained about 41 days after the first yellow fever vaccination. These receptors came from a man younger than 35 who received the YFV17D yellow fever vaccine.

The CDR3: CASIDLRGGDTEAFF. The CDR3 bases are TGTGCCAGCATCGATCTCCGGGGGGGGGACACTGAAGCTTTCTTT. The rearrangement joins TRBV6-2 or TRBV6-3 to TRBJ1-1; TRBD1 might be the D (5 bases). The CDR3 consists of 15 residues. The germline V and J ends were trimmed by 7 bases and 3 bases, with 18 bases remaining between them. Looked up from germline, CDR1 is MNHEY and CDR2 is SVGEGT.

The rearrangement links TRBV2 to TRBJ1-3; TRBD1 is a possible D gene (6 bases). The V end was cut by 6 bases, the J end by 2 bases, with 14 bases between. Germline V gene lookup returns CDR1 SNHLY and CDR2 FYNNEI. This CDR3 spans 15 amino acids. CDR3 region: CASSQTTGTGNTIYF. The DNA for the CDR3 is TGTGCCAGCAGCCAAACTACAGGGACTGGAAACACCATATATTTT.

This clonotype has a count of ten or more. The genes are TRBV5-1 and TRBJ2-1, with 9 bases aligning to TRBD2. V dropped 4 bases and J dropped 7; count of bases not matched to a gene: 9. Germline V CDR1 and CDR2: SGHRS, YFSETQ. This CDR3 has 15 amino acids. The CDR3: CASSGRTSEGNEQFF. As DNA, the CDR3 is TGCGCCAGCAGCGGAAGGACTAGCGAGGGGAATGAGCAGTTCTTC.

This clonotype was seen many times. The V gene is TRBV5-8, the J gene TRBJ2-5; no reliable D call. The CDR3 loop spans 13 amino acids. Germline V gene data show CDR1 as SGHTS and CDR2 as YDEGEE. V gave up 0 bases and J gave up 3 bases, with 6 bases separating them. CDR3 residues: CASSLGGKETQYF. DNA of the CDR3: TGTGCCAGCAGCTTGGGGGGAAAAGAGACCCAGTACTTC.

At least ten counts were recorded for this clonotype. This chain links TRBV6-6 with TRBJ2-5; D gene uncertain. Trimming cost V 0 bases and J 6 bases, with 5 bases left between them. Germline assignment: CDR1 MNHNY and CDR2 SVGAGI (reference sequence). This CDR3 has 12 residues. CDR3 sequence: CASSYSSKTQYF. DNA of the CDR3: TGTGCCAGCAGTTACTCGTCGAAGACCCAGTACTTC.

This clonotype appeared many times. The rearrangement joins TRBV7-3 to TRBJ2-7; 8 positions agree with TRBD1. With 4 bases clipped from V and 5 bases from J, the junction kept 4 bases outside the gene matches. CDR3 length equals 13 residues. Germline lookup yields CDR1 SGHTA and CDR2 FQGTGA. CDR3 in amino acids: CASSWTGRDEQYF. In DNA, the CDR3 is TGTGCCAGCAGCTGGACAGGGCGGGACGAGCAGTACTTC.

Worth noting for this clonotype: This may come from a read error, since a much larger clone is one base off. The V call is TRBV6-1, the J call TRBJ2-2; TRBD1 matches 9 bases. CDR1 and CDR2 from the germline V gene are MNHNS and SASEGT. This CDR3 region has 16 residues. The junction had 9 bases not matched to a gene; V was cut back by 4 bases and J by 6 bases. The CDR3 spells CASSGGGQGPPGELFF. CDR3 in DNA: TGTGCCAGCAGTGGGGGGGGACAGGGACCACCCGGGGAGCTGTTTTTT.

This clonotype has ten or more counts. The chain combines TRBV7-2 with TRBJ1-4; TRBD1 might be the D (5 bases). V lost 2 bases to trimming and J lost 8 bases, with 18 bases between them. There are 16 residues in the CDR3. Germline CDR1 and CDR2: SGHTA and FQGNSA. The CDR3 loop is CASSLTGGATGEKLFF. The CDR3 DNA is TGTGCCAGCAGCTTAACGGGGGGAGCTACGGGGGAAAAACTGTTTTTT.

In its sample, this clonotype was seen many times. CDR3 bases: TGTGCCAGCAGTTTTGGGGGAAGGAGGTCCGAGCAGTACTTC. This sequence encodes CASSFGGRRSEQYF. The chain joins TRBV12-3 or TRBV12-4 to TRBJ2-7; possibly TRBD1 or TRBD2 for D (5 bases each). Trimming shortened V by 3 bases and J by 6 bases, and 15 bases separated the two germline ends. CDR3 length: 14 amino acids.

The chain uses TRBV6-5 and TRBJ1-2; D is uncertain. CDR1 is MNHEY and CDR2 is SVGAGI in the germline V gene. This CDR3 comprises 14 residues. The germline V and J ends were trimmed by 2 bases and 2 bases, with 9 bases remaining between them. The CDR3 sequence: CASSYGPGNYGYTF. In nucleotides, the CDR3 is TGTGCCAGCAGTTACGGCCCGGGGAACTATGGCTACACCTTC.

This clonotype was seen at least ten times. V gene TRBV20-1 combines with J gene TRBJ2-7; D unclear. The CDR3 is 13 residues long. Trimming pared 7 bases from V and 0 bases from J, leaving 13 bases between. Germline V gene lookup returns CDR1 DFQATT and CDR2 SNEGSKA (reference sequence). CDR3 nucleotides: TGCAGTGGCAAGGTCGGAAACTCCTACGAGCAGTACTTC. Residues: CSGKVGNSYEQYF.

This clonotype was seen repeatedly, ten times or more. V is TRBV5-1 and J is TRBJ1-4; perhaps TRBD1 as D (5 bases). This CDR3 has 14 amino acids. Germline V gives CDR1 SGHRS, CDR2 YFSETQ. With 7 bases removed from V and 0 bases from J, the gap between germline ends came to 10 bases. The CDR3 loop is CASRTGPTNEKLFF. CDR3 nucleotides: TGCGCCAGCCGTACGGGGCCAACTAATGAAAAACTGTTTTTT.

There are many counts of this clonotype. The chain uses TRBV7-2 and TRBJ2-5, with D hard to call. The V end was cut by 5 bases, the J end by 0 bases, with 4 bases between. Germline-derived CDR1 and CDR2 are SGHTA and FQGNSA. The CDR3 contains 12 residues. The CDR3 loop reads CASSAYQETQYF. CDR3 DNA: TGTGCCAGCAGCGCCTACCAAGAGACCCAGTACTTC. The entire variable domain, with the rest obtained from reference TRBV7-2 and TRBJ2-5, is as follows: GAGVSQSPSNKVTEKGKDVELRCDPISGHTALYWYRQSLGQGLEFLIYFQGNSAPDKSGLPSDRFSAERTGGSVSTLTIQRTQQEDSAVYLCASSAYQETQYFGPGTRLLVL.

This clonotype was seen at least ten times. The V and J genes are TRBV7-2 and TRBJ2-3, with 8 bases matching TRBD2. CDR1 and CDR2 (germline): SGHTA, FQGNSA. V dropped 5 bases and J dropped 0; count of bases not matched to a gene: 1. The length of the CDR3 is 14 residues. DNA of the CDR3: TGTGCCAGCAGCCCGGGGGGGAGCACAGATACGCAGTATTTT. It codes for CASSPGGSTDTQYF.

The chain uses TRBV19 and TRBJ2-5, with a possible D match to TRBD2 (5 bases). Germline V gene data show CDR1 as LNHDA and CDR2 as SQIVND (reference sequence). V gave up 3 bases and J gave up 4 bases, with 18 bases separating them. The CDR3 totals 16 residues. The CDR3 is CASSIQRTGGGETQYF. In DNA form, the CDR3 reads TGTGCCAGTAGTATCCAAAGGACCGGAGGTGGAGAGACCCAGTACTTC.

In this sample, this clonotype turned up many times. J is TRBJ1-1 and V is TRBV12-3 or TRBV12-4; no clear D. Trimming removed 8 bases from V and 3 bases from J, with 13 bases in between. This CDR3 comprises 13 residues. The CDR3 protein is CASSQVWDTEAFF. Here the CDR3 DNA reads TGTGCCAGCTCTCAAGTTTGGGACACTGAAGCTTTCTTT.

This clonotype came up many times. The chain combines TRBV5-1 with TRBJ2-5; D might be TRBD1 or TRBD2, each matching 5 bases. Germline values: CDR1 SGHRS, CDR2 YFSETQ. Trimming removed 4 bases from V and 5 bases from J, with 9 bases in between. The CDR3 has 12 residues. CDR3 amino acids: CASSPGRETQYF. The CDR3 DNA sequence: TGCGCCAGCAGCCCGGGACGGGAGACCCAGTACTTC. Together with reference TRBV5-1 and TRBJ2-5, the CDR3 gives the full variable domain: KAGVTQTPRYLIKTRGQQVTLSCSPISGHRSVSWYQQTPGQGLQFLFEYFSETQRNKGNFPGRFSGRQFSNSRSEMNVSTLELGDSALYLCASSPGRETQYFGPGTRLLVL.

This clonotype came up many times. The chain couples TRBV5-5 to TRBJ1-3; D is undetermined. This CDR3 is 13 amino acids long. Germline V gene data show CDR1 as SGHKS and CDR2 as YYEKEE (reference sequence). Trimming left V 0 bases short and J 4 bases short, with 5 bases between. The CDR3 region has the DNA TGTGCCAGCAGCTTGGCGGGAGGAAACACCATATATTTT. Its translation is CASSLAGGNTIYF.

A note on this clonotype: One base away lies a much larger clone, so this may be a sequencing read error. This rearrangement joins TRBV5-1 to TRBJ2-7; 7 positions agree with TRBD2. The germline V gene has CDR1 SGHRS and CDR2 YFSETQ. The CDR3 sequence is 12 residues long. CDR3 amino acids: CASTRGGDEQCV. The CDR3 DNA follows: TGCGCCAGCACGAGGGGAGGGGATGAGCAGTGCGTC.

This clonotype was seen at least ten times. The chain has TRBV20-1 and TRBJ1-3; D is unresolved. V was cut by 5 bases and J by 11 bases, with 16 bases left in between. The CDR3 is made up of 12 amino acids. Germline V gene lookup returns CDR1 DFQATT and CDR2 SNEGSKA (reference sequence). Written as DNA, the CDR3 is TGCAGTGCTCAAGCCCCGGGTGCCTCCATATATTTT. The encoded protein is CSAQAPGASIYF.

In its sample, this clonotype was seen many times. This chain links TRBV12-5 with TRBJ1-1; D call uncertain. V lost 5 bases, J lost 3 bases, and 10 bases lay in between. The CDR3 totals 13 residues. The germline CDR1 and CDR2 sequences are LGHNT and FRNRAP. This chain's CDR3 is CASGPRRYTEAFF. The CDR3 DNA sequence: TGTGCTAGTGGTCCCCGGAGGTACACTGAAGCTTTCTTT.

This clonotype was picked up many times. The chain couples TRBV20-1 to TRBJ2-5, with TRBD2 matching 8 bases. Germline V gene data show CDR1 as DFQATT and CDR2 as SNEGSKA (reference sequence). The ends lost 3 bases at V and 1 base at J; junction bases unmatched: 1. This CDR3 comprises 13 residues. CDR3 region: CSASLAGQETQYF. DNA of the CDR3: TGCAGTGCTAGTCTAGCGGGCCAAGAGACCCAGTACTTC.

In nucleotides, the CDR3 is TGCAGTGCTACTAGAGGGGGAGGTGGGTCACCCCTCCACTTT. Protein product: CSATRGGGGSPLHF. The chain links TRBV20-1 to TRBJ1-6; TRBD1 might be the D (6 bases). The germline V gene encodes CDR1 DFQATT and CDR2 SNEGSKA (reference sequence). CDR3 length equals 14 residues. V was trimmed by 4 bases and J by 10 bases, leaving 17 bases between them.